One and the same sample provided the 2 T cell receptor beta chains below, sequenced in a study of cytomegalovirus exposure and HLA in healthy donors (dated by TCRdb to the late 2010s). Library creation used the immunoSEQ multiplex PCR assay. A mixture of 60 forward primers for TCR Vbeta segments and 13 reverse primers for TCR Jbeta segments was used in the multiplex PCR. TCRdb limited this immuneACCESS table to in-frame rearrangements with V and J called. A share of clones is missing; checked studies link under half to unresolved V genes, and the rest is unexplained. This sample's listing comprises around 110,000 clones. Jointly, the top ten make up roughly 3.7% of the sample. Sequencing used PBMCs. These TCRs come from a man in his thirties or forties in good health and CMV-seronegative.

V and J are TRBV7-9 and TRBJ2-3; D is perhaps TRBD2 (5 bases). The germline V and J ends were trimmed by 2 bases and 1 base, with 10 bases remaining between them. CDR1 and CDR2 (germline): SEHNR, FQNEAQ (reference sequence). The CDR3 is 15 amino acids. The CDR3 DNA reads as TGTGCCAGCAGCTTATCGGGGAGTGGCACAGATACGCAGTATTTT. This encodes CASSLSGSGTDTQYF.

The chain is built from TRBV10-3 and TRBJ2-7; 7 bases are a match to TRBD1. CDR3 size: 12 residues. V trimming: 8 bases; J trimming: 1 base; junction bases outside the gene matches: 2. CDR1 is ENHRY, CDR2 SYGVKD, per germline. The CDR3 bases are TGTGCCATCGGGGGACAGTCCTACGAGCAGTACTTC. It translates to CAIGGQSYEQYF.